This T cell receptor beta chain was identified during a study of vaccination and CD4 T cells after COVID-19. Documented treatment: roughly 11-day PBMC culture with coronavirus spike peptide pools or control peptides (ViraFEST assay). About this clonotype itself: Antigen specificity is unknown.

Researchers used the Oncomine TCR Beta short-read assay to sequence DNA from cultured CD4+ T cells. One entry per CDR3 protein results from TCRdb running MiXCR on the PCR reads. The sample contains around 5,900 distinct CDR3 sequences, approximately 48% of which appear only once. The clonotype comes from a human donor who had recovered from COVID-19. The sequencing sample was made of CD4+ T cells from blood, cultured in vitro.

The CDR3 DNA is TGTGCCACCAGCAGAGATACGTTAGAAGCTTTCTTT. Translated: CATSRDTLEAFF. V is TRBV15 and J is TRBJ1-1; no clear D. Germline CDR1 reads LNHNV; CDR2 reads YYDKDF (reference sequence). The CDR3 is made up of 12 amino acids. The V gene lost 0 bases and the J gene lost 8 bases, with 7 bases spanning the gap.